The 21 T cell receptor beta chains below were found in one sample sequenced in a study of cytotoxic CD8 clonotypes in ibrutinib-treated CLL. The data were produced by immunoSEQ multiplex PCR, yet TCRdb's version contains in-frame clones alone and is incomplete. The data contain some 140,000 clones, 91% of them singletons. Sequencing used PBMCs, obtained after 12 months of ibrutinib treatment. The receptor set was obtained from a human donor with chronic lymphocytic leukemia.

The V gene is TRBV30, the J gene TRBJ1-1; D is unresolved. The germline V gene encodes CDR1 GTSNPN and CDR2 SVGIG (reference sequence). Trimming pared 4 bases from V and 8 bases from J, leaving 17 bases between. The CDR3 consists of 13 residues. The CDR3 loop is CAWIGLGGEEAFF. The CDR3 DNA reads TGTGCCTGGATAGGCCTGGGTGGGGAAGAAGCTTTCTTT.

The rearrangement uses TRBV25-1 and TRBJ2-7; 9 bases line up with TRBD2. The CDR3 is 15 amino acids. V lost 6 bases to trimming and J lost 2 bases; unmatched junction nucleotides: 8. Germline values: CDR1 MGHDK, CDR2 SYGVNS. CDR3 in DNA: TGTGCCAGCAGCCCCCAAGGCGGGAGGGCCTACGAGCAGTACTTC. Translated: CASSPQGGRAYEQYF.

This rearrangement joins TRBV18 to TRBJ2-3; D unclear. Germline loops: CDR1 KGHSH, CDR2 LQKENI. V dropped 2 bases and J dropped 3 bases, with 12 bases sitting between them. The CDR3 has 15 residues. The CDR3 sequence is CASSPEIGTTDTQYF. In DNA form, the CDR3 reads TGTGCCAGCTCACCAGAGATCGGTACGACAGATACGCAGTATTTT.

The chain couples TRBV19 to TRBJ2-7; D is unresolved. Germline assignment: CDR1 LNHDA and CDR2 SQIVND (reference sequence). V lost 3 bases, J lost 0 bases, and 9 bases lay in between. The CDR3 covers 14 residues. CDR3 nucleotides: TGTGCCAGTAGTATGTTAGCCCACTCCTACGAGCAGTACTTC. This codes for CASSMLAHSYEQYF. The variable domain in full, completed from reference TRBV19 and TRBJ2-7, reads DGGITQSPKYLFRKEGQNVTLSCEQNLNHDAMYWYRQDPGQGLRLIYYSQIVNDFQKGDIAEGYSVSREKKESFPLTVTSAQKNPTAFYLCASSMLAHSYEQYFGPGTRLTVT.

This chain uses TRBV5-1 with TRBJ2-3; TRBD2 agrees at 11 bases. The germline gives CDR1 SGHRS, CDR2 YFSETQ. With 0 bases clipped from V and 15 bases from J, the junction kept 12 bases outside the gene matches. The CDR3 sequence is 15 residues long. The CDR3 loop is CASSLAGLAGGLGYF. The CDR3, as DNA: TGCGCCAGCAGCTTGGCCGGGCTAGCGGGAGGCCTCGGTTATTTT.

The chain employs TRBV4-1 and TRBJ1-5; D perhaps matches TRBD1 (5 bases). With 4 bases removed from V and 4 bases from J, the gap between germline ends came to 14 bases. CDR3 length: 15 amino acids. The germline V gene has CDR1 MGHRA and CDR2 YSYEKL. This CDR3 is CASSLSGGANQPQHF. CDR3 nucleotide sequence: TGCGCCAGCAGCCTAAGTGGGGGAGCGAATCAGCCCCAGCATTTT.

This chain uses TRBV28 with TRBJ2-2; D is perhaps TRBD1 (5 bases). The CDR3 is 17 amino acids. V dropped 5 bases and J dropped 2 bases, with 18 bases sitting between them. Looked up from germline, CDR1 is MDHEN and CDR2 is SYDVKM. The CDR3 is CASSPLSQGFNTGELFF. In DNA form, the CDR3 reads TGTGCCAGCAGTCCTCTCTCCCAGGGCTTTAACACCGGGGAGCTGTTTTTT.

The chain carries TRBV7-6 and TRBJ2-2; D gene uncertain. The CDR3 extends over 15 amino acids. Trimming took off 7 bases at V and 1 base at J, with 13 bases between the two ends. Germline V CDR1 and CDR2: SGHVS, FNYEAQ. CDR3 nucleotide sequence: TGTGCCAGCAATTTAAGGCCCAGGAACACCGGGGAGCTGTTTTTT. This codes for CASNLRPRNTGELFF.

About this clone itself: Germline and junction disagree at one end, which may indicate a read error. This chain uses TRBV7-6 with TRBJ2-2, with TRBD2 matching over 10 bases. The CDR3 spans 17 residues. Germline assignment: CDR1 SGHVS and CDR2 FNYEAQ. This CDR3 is CASNLPLAGEDTGELFF. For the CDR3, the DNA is TGTGCCAGCAACTTACCCCTAGCGGGAGAAGACACCGGGGAGCTGTTTTTT.

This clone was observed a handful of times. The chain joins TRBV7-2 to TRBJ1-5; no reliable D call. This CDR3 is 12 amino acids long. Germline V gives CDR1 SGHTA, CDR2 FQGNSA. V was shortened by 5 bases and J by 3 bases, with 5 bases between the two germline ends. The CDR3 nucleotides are TGTGCCAGCAGCCAGGACAATCAGCCCCAGCATTTT. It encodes CASSQDNQPQHF.

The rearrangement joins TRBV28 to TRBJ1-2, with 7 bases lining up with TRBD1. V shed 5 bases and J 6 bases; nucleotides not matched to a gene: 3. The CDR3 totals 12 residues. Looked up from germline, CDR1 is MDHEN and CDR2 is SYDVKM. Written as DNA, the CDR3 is TGTGCCAGCAGTAGGGGGCAGGATGGCTACACCTTC. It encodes CASSRGQDGYTF.

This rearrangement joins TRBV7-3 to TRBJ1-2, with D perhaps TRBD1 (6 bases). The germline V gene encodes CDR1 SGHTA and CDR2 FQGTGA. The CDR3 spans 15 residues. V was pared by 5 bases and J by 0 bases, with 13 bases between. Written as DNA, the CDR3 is TGTGCCAGCAGCCGCGGACAGCTTACTAACTATGGCTACACCTTC. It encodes CASSRGQLTNYGYTF.

The CDR3 nucleotides read TGTGCCAGCAGCACAGGTATCGGAGGCTACACCTTC. Protein: CASSTGIGGYTF. The rearrangement links TRBV9 to TRBJ1-2, with a weak D call TRBD1 (5 bases). The length of the CDR3 is 12 residues. Germline values: CDR1 SGDLS, CDR2 YYNGEE. V was shortened by 4 bases and J by 8 bases, with 12 bases between the two germline ends.

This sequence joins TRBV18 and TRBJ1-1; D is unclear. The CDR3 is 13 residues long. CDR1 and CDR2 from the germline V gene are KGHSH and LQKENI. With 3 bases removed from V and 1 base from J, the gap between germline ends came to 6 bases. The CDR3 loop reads CASSPRQNTEAFF. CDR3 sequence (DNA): TGTGCCAGCTCACCGAGACAGAACACTGAAGCTTTCTTT.

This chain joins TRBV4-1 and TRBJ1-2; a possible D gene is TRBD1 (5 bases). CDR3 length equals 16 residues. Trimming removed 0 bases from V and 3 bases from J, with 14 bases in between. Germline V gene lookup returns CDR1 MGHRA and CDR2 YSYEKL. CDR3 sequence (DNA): TGCGCCAGCAGCCAAGATAGGGCGGGGGGGGACTATGGCTACACCTTC. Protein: CASSQDRAGGDYGYTF.

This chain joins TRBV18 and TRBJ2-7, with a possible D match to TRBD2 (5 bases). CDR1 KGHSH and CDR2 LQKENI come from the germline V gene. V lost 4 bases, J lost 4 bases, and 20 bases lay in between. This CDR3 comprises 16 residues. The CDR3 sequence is CASSRVNPAVYYEQYF. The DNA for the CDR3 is TGTGCCAGCTCACGAGTGAACCCAGCGGTTTATTACGAGCAGTACTTC.

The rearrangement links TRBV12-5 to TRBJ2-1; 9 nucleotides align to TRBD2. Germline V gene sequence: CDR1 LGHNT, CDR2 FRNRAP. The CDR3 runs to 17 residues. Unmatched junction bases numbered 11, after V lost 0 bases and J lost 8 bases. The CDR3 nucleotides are TGTGCTAGTGGTTTGGTAAGGTCGGTAGCGGGAGATTATGAGCAGTTCTTC. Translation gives CASGLVRSVAGDYEQFF.

The CDR3 nucleotides read TGTGCCAGCAGTCGCGATGGGGGGACCGGGGAGCTGTTTTTT. This encodes CASSRDGGTGELFF. The chain employs TRBV28 and TRBJ2-2; a weak D match, TRBD2 (6 bases). V lost 5 bases to trimming and J lost 5 bases, with 12 bases between them. Looked up from germline, CDR1 is MDHEN and CDR2 is SYDVKM. This CDR3 region has 14 residues.

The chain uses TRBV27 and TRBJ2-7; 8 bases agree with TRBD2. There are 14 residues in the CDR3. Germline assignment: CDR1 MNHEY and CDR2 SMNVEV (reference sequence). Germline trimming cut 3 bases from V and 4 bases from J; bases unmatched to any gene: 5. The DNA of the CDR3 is TGTGCCAGCAGTTTGTCCGCGGGAGGATACGAGCAGTACTTC. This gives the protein CASSLSAGGYEQYF.

The CDR3 DNA sequence: TGTGCCAGCAGCTTACTCAAACACAATGAGCAGTTCTTC. As protein: CASSLLKHNEQFF. The rearrangement joins TRBV7-2 to TRBJ2-1; D is undetermined. The germline gives CDR1 SGHTA, CDR2 FQGNSA. The CDR3 loop spans 13 amino acids. Trimming shortened V by 2 bases and J by 5 bases, and 7 bases separated the two germline ends. The entire variable domain, with the rest obtained from reference TRBV7-2 and TRBJ2-1, is as follows: GAGVSQSPSNKVTEKGKDVELRCDPISGHTALYWYRQSLGQGLEFLIYFQGNSAPDKSGLPSDRFSAERTGGSVSTLTIQRTQQEDSAVYLCASSLLKHNEQFFGPGTRLTVL.

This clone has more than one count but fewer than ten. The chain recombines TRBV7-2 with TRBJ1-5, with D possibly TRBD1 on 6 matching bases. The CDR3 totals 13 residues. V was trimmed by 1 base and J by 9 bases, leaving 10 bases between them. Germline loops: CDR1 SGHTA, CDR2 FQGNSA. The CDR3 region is CASSLEVGGPQHF. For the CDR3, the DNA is TGTGCCAGCAGCTTAGAAGTAGGGGGGCCCCAGCATTTT.